The T cell receptor beta chain under discussion was sequenced for a study of blood T cell repertoires in COVID-19. Measured with immunoSEQ multiplex PCR; TCRdb has only the in-frame clones, and not every one. Found here are 200,000 to 250,000 clones, around 80% of them singletons; the top ten hold 15% to 20%. From germline, CDR1 is MNHEY and CDR2 SMNVEV (reference sequence). Germline trimming cut 0 bases from V and 5 bases from J; bases unmatched to any gene: 7. The CDR3 sequence is 15 residues long. V gene TRBV27 combines with J gene TRBJ2-7; 7 positions match TRBD2. Sequenced: peripheral blood. This sequence originates from a man younger than 45 with active or convalescent COVID-19. Written as DNA, the CDR3 is TGTGCCAGCAGTTTATCGAGTAGCGGGCTCGACGAGCAGTACTTC. Its translation is CASSLSSSGLDEQYF.